Following are 7 T cell receptor beta chains from one sample sequenced in a study of T cell repertoires in cytomegalovirus infection. TCRdb reanalysed the reads using MiXCR and keeps one entry per CDR3 protein. This sample carries 170,000 or so distinct CDR3 sequences, about 15% of them seen once, and the ten largest clones take around 25%. Sequenced material: CD8+ T cells from PBMCs. The source is a human donor in good health (CMV status not recorded). Some clones in this sample may be carry-over from other donors' samples.

This clonotype was found a few times. The V and J genes are TRBV29-1 and TRBJ2-7; no firm D call. V dropped 4 bases and J dropped 6 bases, with 13 bases sitting between them. The germline V gene has CDR1 SQVTM and CDR2 ANQGSEA. The CDR3 length is 12 residues. Written as DNA, the CDR3 is TGCAGCGTTGGGGCCTTTCGAACCGAGCAGTACTTC. It specifies CSVGAFRTEQYF.

As DNA, the CDR3 is TGTGCCACCCACTCAGCGGGGGGTCACCGCACAGATACGCAGTATTTT. It specifies CATHSAGGHRTDTQYF. This chain uses TRBV10-3 with TRBJ2-3, with 9 bases that match TRBD2. Germline V gene data show CDR1 as ENHRY and CDR2 as SYGVKD. The CDR3 is made up of 16 amino acids. V trimming: 10 bases; J trimming: 1 base; junction bases outside the gene matches: 12.

This clonotype was picked up a small number of times. Here the CDR3 DNA reads TGTGCCAGCAGCTACGGACCGGGACTAGCGCGGGGCTACAATGAGCAGTTCTTC. Amino acids: CASSYGPGLARGYNEQFF. This rearrangement joins TRBV28 to TRBJ2-1; 10 nucleotides line up with TRBD2. V lost 6 bases to trimming and J lost 3 bases; unmatched junction nucleotides: 14. The CDR3 has 18 residues. CDR1 and CDR2 (germline): MDHEN, SYDVKM.

There are a few counts of this clonotype. J is TRBJ1-1 and V is TRBV7-2; D gene unclear. Germline V lookup: CDR1 SGHTA, CDR2 FQGNSA. The V and J ends lost 6 bases and 5 bases respectively, with 10 bases between them. The CDR3 runs to 12 residues. CDR3 DNA sequence: TGTGCCAGCAGTGAGGTAAAGACTGAAGCTTTCTTT. Its protein product is CASSEVKTEAFF. The whole variable domain, remainder taken from reference TRBV7-2 and TRBJ1-1, is GAGVSQSPSNKVTEKGKDVELRCDPISGHTALYWYRQSLGQGLEFLIYFQGNSAPDKSGLPSDRFSAERTGGSVSTLTIQRTQQEDSAVYLCASSEVKTEAFFGQGTRLTVV.

This clonotype was observed a handful of times. The rearrangement uses TRBV12-3 or TRBV12-4 and TRBJ1-1; 9 nucleotides match TRBD1. The junction had 12 bases not matched to a gene; V was cut back by 6 bases and J by 10 bases. This CDR3 region has 14 residues. The CDR3 bases are TGTGCCAGCAGGCCTGACAGGGGGAACAGGGGAGCTTTCTTT. Translation: CASRPDRGNRGAFF.

This clonotype was observed a few times. A junction end diverges from the germline sequence, so it may reflect a read error. CDR3 amino acids: CATSSPNEQFF. The CDR3 DNA sequence: TGCGCCACCAGCTCCCCCAATGAGCAGTTCTTC. J is TRBJ2-1 and V is TRBV4-3; no reliable D call. The CDR3 extends over 11 amino acids. Germline CDR1 and CDR2: LGHNA and YSLEER.

The chain recombines TRBV9 with TRBJ1-2; unclear D gene. There are 14 residues in the CDR3. Germline V lookup: CDR1 SGDLS, CDR2 YYNGEE. Trimming removed 0 bases from V and 2 bases from J, with 8 bases in between. The CDR3 here is CASSVDLRNYGYTF. The CDR3 DNA follows: TGTGCCAGCAGCGTAGATCTGAGGAACTATGGCTACACCTTC.